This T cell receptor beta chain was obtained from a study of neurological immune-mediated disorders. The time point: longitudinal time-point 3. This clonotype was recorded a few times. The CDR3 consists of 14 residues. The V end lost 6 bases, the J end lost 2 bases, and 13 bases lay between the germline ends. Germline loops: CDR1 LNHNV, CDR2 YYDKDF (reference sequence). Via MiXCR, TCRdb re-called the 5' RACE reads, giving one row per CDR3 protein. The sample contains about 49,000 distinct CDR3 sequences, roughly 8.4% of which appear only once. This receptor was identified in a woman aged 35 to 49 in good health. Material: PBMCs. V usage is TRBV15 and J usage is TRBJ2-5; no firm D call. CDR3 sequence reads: CATSIRALQETQYF. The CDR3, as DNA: TGTGCCACCAGTATACGGGCTCTACAAGAGACCCAGTACTTC.